Below are 13 T cell receptor beta chains sequenced from a single sample in a study of long-term antiretroviral therapy in people with HIV. Running of the v3.0 immunoSEQ assay took place at survey level. Sequencing was performed with immunoSEQ multiplex PCR; in TCRdb, only in-frame clones are kept and a portion is missing. The data contain tens of thousands of clones, about 74% of them singletons. This material consisted of unsorted PBMCs, taken 2 years after starting antiretroviral therapy. The source of these receptors is a woman aged 45-65 years with HIV.

CDR3: CASRAANQPQHF. The CDR3 DNA follows: TGCGCCAGCAGGGCAGCTAATCAGCCCCAGCATTTT. V is TRBV5-1 and J is TRBJ1-5; D gene unclear. Between the trimmed V and J ends, which lost 5 bases and 4 bases, there was a span of 7 bases. Germline V gene data show CDR1 as SGHRS and CDR2 as YFSETQ. The CDR3 consists of 12 residues.

This clone has just a few counts. This chain connects TRBV5-8 to TRBJ2-7, with no clear D. The CDR3 contains 14 residues. Germline CDR1 and CDR2: SGHTS and YDEGEE. V was shortened by 0 bases and J by 5 bases, with 12 bases between the two germline ends. As DNA, the CDR3 is TGTGCCAGCAGCTTGGCCGAGTACAGACACGAGCAGTACGTC. Its translation is CASSLAEYRHEQYV.

The V call is TRBV19, the J call TRBJ2-3; D remains ambiguous. Germline-derived CDR1 and CDR2 are LNHDA and SQIVND (reference sequence). The V end lost 7 bases, the J end lost 0 bases, and 17 bases lay between the germline ends. CDR3 length equals 16 residues. The CDR3 sequence: CASTPFMGSSTDTQYF. The CDR3 nucleotides are TGTGCCAGTACCCCTTTTATGGGGTCTAGCACAGATACGCAGTATTTT.

The chain recombines TRBV9 with TRBJ2-5, with 12 bases matching TRBD2. This CDR3 region has 16 residues. Trimming at V came to 0 bases and at J to 5 bases, leaving 5 bases not matched to a gene. Per germline, CDR1 SGDLS and CDR2 YYNGEE. The DNA of the CDR3 is TGTGCCAGCAGCGTAGGAACTAGCGGGGGGAGGGAGACCCAGTACTTC. It encodes CASSVGTSGGRETQYF.

The genes are TRBV11-3 and TRBJ1-2, with D maybe TRBD1 (5 bases). The ends were cut back, 4 bases at V and 7 bases at J, with 13 bases in the middle. CDR3 length: 13 residues. Germline V gives CDR1 SGHNT, CDR2 YENEEA. The CDR3 sequence: CASSSSFGAGYTF. CDR3 coding DNA: TGTGCCAGCAGCTCCTCGTTCGGGGCTGGCTACACCTTC.

The CDR3 coding sequence is TGTGCCAGCAGCTTGAGTCAGGGGCGGTTCCATGGCTACACCTTC. It translates to CASSLSQGRFHGYTF. The V gene is TRBV5-4, the J gene TRBJ1-2; the D gene is possibly TRBD1 (6 bases). The V gene's germline CDR1 is SGHNT and CDR2 YYREEE (reference sequence). The CDR3 is made up of 15 amino acids. Trimming pared 1 base from V and 6 bases from J, leaving 16 bases between.

This clone has only a few counts. The gene calls are TRBV2 and TRBJ1-6, with 9 bases identical to TRBD1. V shed 9 bases, J shed 9 bases, and the junction held 6 bases outside the gene matches. This CDR3 contains 13 residues. The germline CDR1 and CDR2 sequences are SNHLY and FYNNEI. The CDR3 loop reads CASGAQGASPLHF. The CDR3 DNA reads as TGTGCCAGTGGTGCACAGGGGGCTTCACCCCTCCACTTT.

The chain employs TRBV6-1 and TRBJ1-2; 9 bases map to TRBD1. This CDR3 is built from 15 residues. CDR1 and CDR2 from the germline V gene are MNHNS and SASEGT. The trim removed 4 bases at V and 0 bases at J, leaving 3 bases unmatched. The CDR3 loop is CASSGQGGPNYGYTF. The CDR3 coding sequence is TGTGCCAGCAGTGGACAGGGGGGGCCTAACTATGGCTACACCTTC.

This rearrangement joins TRBV11-2 to TRBJ2-1, with 8 bases aligning to TRBD2. This CDR3 has 15 amino acids. Losses at the gene ends were 5 bases for V and 0 bases for J; bases not matched to a gene: 3. Germline V lookup: CDR1 SGHAT, CDR2 FQNNGV. CDR3 loop: CASSAGTSSYNEQFF. The CDR3 nucleotides are TGTGCCAGCAGCGCCGGGACTAGCTCCTACAATGAGCAGTTCTTC.

The J gene is TRBJ2-1, the V gene TRBV30, with 12 bases aligning to TRBD2. The CDR3 runs 16 residues. Trimming at V came to 0 bases and at J to 7 bases, leaving 7 bases not matched to a gene. Germline V gives CDR1 GTSNPN, CDR2 SVGIG (reference sequence). As DNA, the CDR3 is TGTGCCTGGAGTGTACTAGCTAGCGGGGGGGTAAATGAGCAGTTCTTC. Protein sequence: CAWSVLASGGVNEQFF. Using reference TRBV30 and TRBJ2-1 for the parts outside the CDR3, the full variable domain is SQTIHQWPATLVQPVGSPLSLECTVEGTSNPNLYWYRQAAGRGLQLLFYSVGIGQISSEVPQNLSASRPQDRQFILSSKKLLLSDSGFYLCAWSVLASGGVNEQFFGPGTRLTVL.

This clone has just a few counts. The V call is TRBV6-5, the J call TRBJ1-1; no firm D call. Trimming shortened V by 8 bases and J by 0 bases, and 16 bases separated the two germline ends. This CDR3 spans 15 amino acids. CDR1 and CDR2 from the germline V gene are MNHEY and SVGAGI. The CDR3 is CASGRAPDMNTEAFF. The CDR3 DNA follows: TGTGCCAGCGGTAGGGCTCCCGACATGAACACTGAAGCTTTCTTT.

This rearrangement joins TRBV30 to TRBJ2-3; 8 nucleotides match TRBD2. The CDR3 has 18 amino acids. V lost 2 bases and J lost 4; bases outside the gene matches: 17. CDR1 GTSNPN and CDR2 SVGIG come from the germline V gene (reference sequence). The CDR3 protein is CAWSRLAGHNIGADTQYF. In DNA form, the CDR3 reads TGTGCCTGGAGTCGGCTAGCGGGCCACAACATTGGAGCAGATACGCAGTATTTT.

The V gene is TRBV5-4, the J gene TRBJ1-1, with TRBD1 identical over 7 bases. The CDR3 length is 15 residues. Losses at the gene ends were 4 bases for V and 1 base for J; bases not matched to a gene: 7. Germline V gene lookup returns CDR1 SGHNT and CDR2 YYREEE (reference sequence). CDR3 residues: CASSVRGRTNTEAFF. The CDR3, as DNA: TGTGCCAGCAGCGTCAGGGGGAGGACGAACACTGAAGCTTTCTTT.